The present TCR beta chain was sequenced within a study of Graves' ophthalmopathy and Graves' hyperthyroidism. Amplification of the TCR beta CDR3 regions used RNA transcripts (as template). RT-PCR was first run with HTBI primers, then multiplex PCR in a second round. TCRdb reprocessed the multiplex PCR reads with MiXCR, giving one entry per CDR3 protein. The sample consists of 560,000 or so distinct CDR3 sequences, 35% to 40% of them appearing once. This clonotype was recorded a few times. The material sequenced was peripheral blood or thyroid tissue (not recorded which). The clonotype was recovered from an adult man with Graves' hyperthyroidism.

CDR3 DNA sequence: TGTGCCAGCAGCCTCCTAGAGGTGCAGAACACCGGGGAGCTGTTTTTT. Amino acid sequence: CASSLLEVQNTGELFF. V is TRBV13 and J is TRBJ2-2; D not resolved. V was clipped by 5 bases and J by 1 base, with 14 bases between them. The CDR3 is 16 amino acids. Germline loops: CDR1 PRHDT, CDR2 FYEKMQ (reference sequence).